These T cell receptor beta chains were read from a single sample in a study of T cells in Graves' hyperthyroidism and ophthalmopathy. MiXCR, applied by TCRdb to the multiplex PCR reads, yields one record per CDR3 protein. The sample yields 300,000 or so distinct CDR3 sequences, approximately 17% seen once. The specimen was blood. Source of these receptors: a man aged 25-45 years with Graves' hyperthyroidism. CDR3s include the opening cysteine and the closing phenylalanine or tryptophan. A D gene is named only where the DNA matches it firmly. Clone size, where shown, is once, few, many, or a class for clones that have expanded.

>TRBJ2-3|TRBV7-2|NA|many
TGTGCCAGCAGCTTGATAGTAGGTCGGCCAGATACGCAGTATTTT
CASSLIVGRPDTQYF
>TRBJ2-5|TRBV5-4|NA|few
TGTGCCAGCAGCTATTGGATGGGGCGCAAAGAGACCCAGTACTTC
CASSYWMGRKETQYF
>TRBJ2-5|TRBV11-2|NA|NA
TGTGCCAGCAGCTTAGAGGGCGGGACCGGGGACCAAGAGACCCAGTACTTC
CASSLEGGTGDQETQYF
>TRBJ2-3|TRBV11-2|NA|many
TGTGCCAGCAGCTTAGGGCGGTCAGATACGCAGTATTTT
CASSLGRSDTQYF
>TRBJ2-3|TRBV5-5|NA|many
TGTGCCAGCGGGTCACAGGTTGTAGCCACAGATACGCAGTATTTT
CASGSQVVATDTQYF
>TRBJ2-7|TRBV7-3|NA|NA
TGTGCCAGCAGCACCTCAGGGGCCTACGAGCAGTACTTC
CASSTSGAYEQYF
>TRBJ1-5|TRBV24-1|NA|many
TGTGCCACCAGTGAACTATCTAATCAGCCCCAGCATTTT
CATSELSNQPQHF
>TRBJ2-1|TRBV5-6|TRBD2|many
TGTGCCAGCAGTGAGACTAGCGCCTCCTACAATGAGCAGTTCTTC
CASSETSASYNEQFF
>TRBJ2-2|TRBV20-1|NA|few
TGCAGTGCTATGGTACCCTCCGCGAACACCGGGGAGCTGTTTTTT
CSAMVPSANTGELFF
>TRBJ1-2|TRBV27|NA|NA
TGTGCCAGCAGTTTCGGGCAGGGATATGATGGCTACACCTTC
CASSFGQGYDGYTF
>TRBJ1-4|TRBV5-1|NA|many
TGCGCCAGCAGCTTGGAGGCCAGGGGAGGAGAAAAACTGTTTTTT
CASSLEARGGEKLFF
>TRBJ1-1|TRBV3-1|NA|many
TGTGCCAGCAGCCAAGATCACGACAGGAGCTCTGAAGCTTTCTTT
CASSQDHDRSSEAFF
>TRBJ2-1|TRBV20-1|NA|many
TGCAGTGTTGGCGGGGGCATAGGGATCGATGAGCAGTTCTTC
CSVGGGIGIDEQFF
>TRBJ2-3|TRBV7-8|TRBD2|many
TGTGCCAGCAGCTTAGCGCGTTCACTAGCGGGAGTGAAAGATACGCAGTATTTT
CASSLARSLAGVKDTQYF
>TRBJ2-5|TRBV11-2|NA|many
TGTGCCAGCAGCTTAGCTGGGACGCCAGAGACCCAGTACTTC
CASSLAGTPETQYF
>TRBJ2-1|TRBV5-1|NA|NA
TGCGCCAGCAGCTTGTCTCTCAGCCCGTACAATGAGCAGTTCTTC
CASSLSLSPYNEQFF
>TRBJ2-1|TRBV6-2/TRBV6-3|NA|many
TGTGCCAGCAGTTACGTGGCGGGAAAAACCTACAATGAGCAGTTCTTC
CASSYVAGKTYNEQFF
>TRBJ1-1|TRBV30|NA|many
TGTGCCTGGGGTTCGGCAGAAGCTTTCTTT
CAWGSAEAFF
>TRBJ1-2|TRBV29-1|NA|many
TGCAGCGTTGGGGGGAACAACTATGGCTACACCTTC
CSVGGNNYGYTF
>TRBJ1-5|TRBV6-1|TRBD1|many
TGTGCCAGCAGCGGACAGGGGGAATTTAATCAGCCCCAGCATTTT
CASSGQGEFNQPQHF
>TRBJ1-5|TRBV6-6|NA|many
TGTGCCAGCAGTTACCCCGGAACGGATCAGCCCCAGCATTTT
CASSYPGTDQPQHF
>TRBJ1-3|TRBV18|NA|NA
TGTGCCAGCTCACCAGAACGGGGAGGAGGAAACACCATATATTTT
CASSPERGGGNTIYF
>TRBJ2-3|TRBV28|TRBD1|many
TGTGCCAGCACCCCACTGGAGGGACAGGTCACAGATACGCAGTATTTT
CASTPLEGQVTDTQYF
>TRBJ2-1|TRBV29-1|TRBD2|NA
TGCAGCGTTCTACCCACATCTGCTAGCGGGAGCTACAATGAGCAGTTCTTC
CSVLPTSASGSYNEQFF
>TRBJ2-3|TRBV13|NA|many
TGTGCCAGCAGCGCCCCTATGTCAGATACGCAGTATTTT
CASSAPMSDTQYF
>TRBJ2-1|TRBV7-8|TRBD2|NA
TGTGCCAGCAGCCGCCCTAGCGGGAGTTACAATGAGCAGTTCTTC
CASSRPSGSYNEQFF
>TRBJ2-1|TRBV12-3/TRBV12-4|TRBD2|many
TGTGCCAGCAGTTTTGCGGGAGGGCCTGATGAGCAGTTCTTC
CASSFAGGPDEQFF
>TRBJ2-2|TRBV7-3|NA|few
TGTGCCAGCAGCCCCACCCTGGGGGACCATCCCACCGGGGAGCTGTTTTTT
CASSPTLGDHPTGELFF
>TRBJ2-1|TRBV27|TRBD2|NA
TGTGCCAGCAGTCCCCTACCGGGACTAGCGGGGAACAATGAGCAGTTCTTC
CASSPLPGLAGNNEQFF
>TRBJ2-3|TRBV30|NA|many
TGTGCCTGGAGTGTAATAAGCGGACCGCAGTATTTT
CAWSVISGPQYF
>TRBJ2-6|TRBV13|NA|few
TGTGCCAGCAGCCCCGGAGACGGGATCTCTGGGGCCAACGTCCTGACTTTC
CASSPGDGISGANVLTF
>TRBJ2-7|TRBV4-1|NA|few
TGCGCCAGCAGTAGTCCAGGGACCACGTCCTACGAGCAGTACTTC
CASSSPGTTSYEQYF
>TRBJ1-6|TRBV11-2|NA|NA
TGTGCCAGCAGCTTCCCCAATAATTCACCCCTCCACTTT
CASSFPNNSPLHF
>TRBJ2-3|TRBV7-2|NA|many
TGTGCCAGCAGCTTAGCAGGGGTTGGAACAGATACGCAGTATTTT
CASSLAGVGTDTQYF
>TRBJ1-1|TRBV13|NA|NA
TGTGCCAGCAGCTTGTTTTGGAACACTGAAGCTTTCTTT
CASSLFWNTEAFF